These 21 T cell receptor beta chains came from one sample sequenced in a study of monozygotic twins with inflammatory bowel disease. With the 5' RACE reads reprocessed, TCRdb shows one record per CDR3 protein and no DNA. This sample's clone table lists some 210,000 distinct CDR3 sequences. Material: blood. Receptors were obtained from a human donor with ulcerative colitis or Crohn's disease, or a healthy co-twin of an affected twin (not recorded which).

V usage is TRBV20-1 and J usage is TRBJ2-5; TCRdb calls TRBD1, which cannot be checked without DNA. The CDR3 loop spans 13 amino acids. Germline CDR1 DFQATT, CDR2 SNEGSKA (reference sequence). The CDR3 loop reads CSAPRRGLETQYF.

The chain employs TRBV12-3 or TRBV12-4 and TRBJ2-3; TCRdb outputs TRBD2, but without DNA this stays unchecked. The CDR3 sequence is 15 residues long. CDR3: CASSSRRRNTDTQYF.

The chain links TRBV4-2 to TRBJ2-7; the TCRdb call, TRBD2, lacks DNA for checking. The CDR3 runs to 20 residues. Germline CDR1 LGHNA, CDR2 YNFKEQ. The CDR3 sequence is CASSPRARDSWRGGPNEQYF.

The rearrangement joins TRBV11-2 to TRBJ2-2. This CDR3 region has 13 residues. Germline loops: CDR1 SGHAT, CDR2 FQNNGV. CDR3 sequence: CASSFENTGELFF.

The rearrangement uses TRBV25-1 and TRBJ2-7; the TRBD1 assignment by TCRdb is unverifiable without DNA. Germline V gene lookup returns CDR1 MGHDK and CDR2 SYGVNS. This CDR3 comprises 15 residues. The CDR3 protein is CASSDPGTGVREQYF.

The genes are TRBV10-3 and TRBJ2-5; checking the TCRdb D call of TRBD1 is not possible without DNA. The CDR3 is 13 amino acids. Germline loops: CDR1 ENHRY, CDR2 SYGVKD. CDR3 region: CAISEREKETQYF.

The chain links TRBV2 to TRBJ2-7; the TCRdb D gene call, TRBD1, has no DNA to confirm it. The germline CDR1 and CDR2 sequences are SNHLY and FYNNEI. This CDR3 has 14 residues. The CDR3 region is CASRAGQGIYEQYF.

The CDR3 sequence is CSTPGQGNHGYTF. The genes are TRBV20-1 and TRBJ1-2; TCRdb gives TRBD1 as the D gene, but with no DNA this cannot be confirmed. CDR1 and CDR2 from the germline V gene are DFQATT and SNEGSKA (reference sequence). The CDR3 sequence is 13 residues long.

V gene TRBV7-2 combines with J gene TRBJ1-5. The germline V gene encodes CDR1 SGHTA and CDR2 FQGNSA. This CDR3 contains 16 residues. CDR3 sequence: CASSLVGGYDNQPQHF.

The J gene is TRBJ1-2, the V gene TRBV5-5. This CDR3 is 12 amino acids long. Germline values: CDR1 SGHKS, CDR2 YYEKEE (reference sequence). CDR3 in amino acids: CASSGVNYGYTF.

V usage is TRBV6-1 and J usage is TRBJ1-1; TCRdb lists TRBD1, though no DNA is available to test this call. Germline-derived CDR1 and CDR2 are MNHNS and SASEGT. The CDR3 consists of 15 residues. The CDR3 sequence is CAGGRQGSENTEAFF.

J is TRBJ1-1 and V is TRBV5-1; lacking DNA, the TRBD1 call made by TCRdb goes unchecked. Germline lookup yields CDR1 SGHRS and CDR2 YFSETQ. The CDR3 extends over 14 amino acids. CDR3 sequence: CASSLEGGWTEAFF.

This chain uses TRBV7-9 with TRBJ2-4. In germline, CDR1 is SEHNR, CDR2 FQNEAQ (reference sequence). The CDR3 consists of 16 residues. CDR3 protein: CASSTPTGLAKNIQYF.

The J gene is TRBJ1-1, the V gene TRBV20-1. The CDR3 contains 12 residues. Per germline, CDR1 DFQATT and CDR2 SNEGSKA (reference sequence). CDR3 in amino acids: CSAPDAGIEAFF.

The gene calls are TRBV28 and TRBJ2-7. CDR3 length: 15 residues. Germline-derived CDR1 and CDR2 are MDHEN and SYDVKM. Here the CDR3 reads CASSFTAGSSYEQYF.

The CDR3 loop reads CSARADRAGEQFF. This sequence joins TRBV20-1 and TRBJ2-1; the D call from TCRdb, TRBD1, cannot be confirmed without DNA. The CDR3 is 13 residues long. The germline V gene has CDR1 DFQATT and CDR2 SNEGSKA (reference sequence).

The genes are TRBV4-1 and TRBJ2-1. CDR1 and CDR2 (germline): MGHRA, YSYEKL. The CDR3 extends over 16 amino acids. The CDR3 region is CASSQSVGSSYNEQFF.

The rearrangement uses TRBV7-9 and TRBJ2-5; TCRdb names TRBD1, which stays unverified in the absence of DNA. The length of the CDR3 is 16 residues. CDR1 is SEHNR, CDR2 FQNEAQ, per germline (reference sequence). The CDR3 loop is CASSYPPGQGAVTQYF.

The genes are TRBV20-1 and TRBJ2-1; TCRdb lists TRBD1, though no DNA is available to test this call. Germline V gives CDR1 DFQATT, CDR2 SNEGSKA (reference sequence). The CDR3 is 14 amino acids. The CDR3: CSAPRQGALNEQFF.

This rearrangement joins TRBV5-1 to TRBJ2-7; TCRdb gives TRBD1 as the D gene, but with no DNA this cannot be confirmed. CDR1 and CDR2 from the germline V gene are SGHRS and YFSETQ. The CDR3 consists of 14 residues. The CDR3 region is CASSPASTGNEQYF. Filled out from reference TRBV5-1 and TRBJ2-7, the complete variable domain reads KAGVTQTPRYLIKTRGQQVTLSCSPISGHRSVSWYQQTPGQGLQFLFEYFSETQRNKGNFPGRFSGRQFSNSRSEMNVSTLELGDSALYLCASSPASTGNEQYFGPGTRLTVT.

V and J are TRBV12-3 or TRBV12-4 and TRBJ2-5; TCRdb picks TRBD2, but there is no DNA to check that call. The CDR3 loop spans 13 amino acids. The CDR3 protein is CASSLPPGETQYF.